This passage covers 13 T cell receptor beta chains from one sample sequenced in a study of shared clonotypes between healthy human individuals. Produced via immunoSEQ multiplex PCR; TCRdb's table is partial and in-frame only. This sample has about 700,000 clones, with approximately 90% found just once. Terminally differentiated effector memory CD45RA+ cells were excluded by CCR7 positive selection of CD45RO-negative cells. Material for sequencing was naive CD8+ T cells sorted from blood. Every receptor here comes from a man aged 30-40 years in good health.

The rearrangement links TRBV14 to TRBJ2-7; 10 nucleotides line up with TRBD2. J gave up 2 bases and V 5 bases, and 3 bases lay outside the gene matches. This CDR3 spans 14 amino acids. From germline, CDR1 is SGHDN and CDR2 FVKESK. The CDR3 protein is CASSFLAGAYEQYF. For the CDR3, the DNA is TGTGCCAGCAGCTTCCTAGCGGGGGCCTACGAGCAGTACTTC.

The chain has TRBV10-3 and TRBJ1-2, with 7 bases that match TRBD1. CDR1 and CDR2 (germline): ENHRY, SYGVKD. This CDR3 has 15 residues. V dropped 3 bases and J dropped 4; count of bases not matched to a gene: 8. CDR3 sequence (DNA): TGTGCCATCAGTGATCTGGGGGGGACAGCCTATGGCTACACCTTC. Residues: CAISDLGGTAYGYTF.

The chain links TRBV6-6 to TRBJ1-1, with D uncertain. The CDR3 contains 15 residues. Per the germline V gene, CDR1 is MNHNY and CDR2 is SVGAGI (reference sequence). V lost 11 bases and J 1 base, leaving 20 bases between the germline ends. The CDR3: CAASKMEGWNTEAFF. In DNA form, the CDR3 reads TGTGCCGCCAGCAAGATGGAAGGGTGGAACACTGAAGCTTTCTTT.

The rearrangement links TRBV27 to TRBJ1-1; 12 nucleotides agree with TRBD1. V was clipped by 6 bases and J by 6 bases; unmatched bases: 11. From germline, CDR1 is MNHEY and CDR2 SMNVEV (reference sequence). This CDR3 spans 16 amino acids. CDR3 in amino acids: CASSPRDRGLVAEAFF. Here the CDR3 DNA reads TGTGCCAGCAGCCCCCGGGACAGGGGGCTTGTTGCTGAAGCTTTCTTT.

V is TRBV27 and J is TRBJ2-7; TRBD2 matches 8 bases. Germline loops: CDR1 MNHEY, CDR2 SMNVEV (reference sequence). Trimming removed 5 bases from V and 3 bases from J; junction bases left unmatched: 9. CDR3 length equals 15 residues. The CDR3 sequence is CASSTIAGPLYEQYF. For the CDR3, the DNA is TGTGCCAGCAGTACTATAGCGGGACCTCTCTACGAGCAGTACTTC.

The V call is TRBV2, the J call TRBJ2-5; tentative D call: TRBD2 (6 bases). The germline CDR1 and CDR2 sequences are SNHLY and FYNNEI. The length of the CDR3 is 15 residues. Trimming pared 8 bases from V and 2 bases from J, leaving 18 bases between. In DNA, the CDR3 is TGTGCCAGCGAGTCCTGGGCTAGCGCACAAGAGACCCAGTACTTC. It specifies CASESWASAQETQYF.

This clone has just one count. Distinct nucleotide sequences in the sample also encode this CDR3. The rearrangement joins TRBV7-9 to TRBJ2-1, with D unresolved. V lost 2 bases and J lost 5, with 4 bases in between. Germline CDR1 reads SEHNR; CDR2 reads FQNEAQ (reference sequence). The CDR3 is made up of 12 amino acids. The CDR3 loop reads CASSLTDNEQFF. The CDR3 DNA sequence: TGTGCCAGCAGCTTAACCGACAATGAGCAGTTCTTC. The full variable domain, rest sourced from reference TRBV7-9 and TRBJ2-1, is DTGVSQNPRHKITKRGQNVTFRCDPISEHNRLYWYRQTLGQGPEFLTYFQNEAQLEKSRLLSDRFSAERPKGSFSTLEIQRTEQGDSAMYLCASSLTDNEQFFGPGTRLTVL.

The CDR3 sequence: CASSLDAAGANEQFF. The CDR3 nucleotides read TGTGCCAGCAGCTTAGATGCCGCGGGGGCAAATGAGCAGTTCTTC. The J gene is TRBJ2-1, the V gene TRBV7-2; perhaps TRBD2 as D (7 bases). The germline V gene encodes CDR1 SGHTA and CDR2 FQGNSA. This CDR3 spans 15 amino acids. V gave up 1 base and J gave up 7 bases, with 14 bases separating them.

A remark on this clone: The sample holds other DNA sequences that translate to the same CDR3. The rearrangement joins TRBV27 to TRBJ2-7, with a tentative D call TRBD1 (5 bases). With 3 bases removed from V and 3 bases from J, the gap between germline ends came to 9 bases. This CDR3 spans 13 amino acids. Germline CDR1 is MNHEY and CDR2 is SMNVEV (reference sequence). CDR3 sequence reads: CASSLLDSYEQYF. The CDR3, as DNA: TGTGCCAGCAGTTTGCTAGACAGCTACGAGCAGTACTTC.

This clone appeared a single time. V gene TRBV4-1 combines with J gene TRBJ2-1; unclear D gene. This CDR3 is built from 14 residues. Germline V gene data show CDR1 as MGHRA and CDR2 as YSYEKL. The V gene lost 2 bases and the J gene lost 6 bases, with 11 bases spanning the gap. The CDR3 spells CASSQQNLVNEQFF. The CDR3 DNA is TGCGCCAGCAGCCAACAGAATTTGGTCAATGAGCAGTTCTTC.

The chain joins TRBV18 to TRBJ2-5; D unresolved. This CDR3 has 11 residues. V lost 4 bases and J lost 5, with 5 bases in between. Germline lookup yields CDR1 KGHSH and CDR2 LQKENI. For the CDR3, the DNA is TGTGCCAGCTCACTGGGGGAGACCCAGTACTTC. Protein product: CASSLGETQYF.

The rearrangement links TRBV7-9 to TRBJ2-5; 7 bases match TRBD1. J lost 1 base, V lost 1 base, and 0 bases had no gene match. This CDR3 contains 14 residues. The germline V gene encodes CDR1 SEHNR and CDR2 FQNEAQ (reference sequence). DNA of the CDR3: TGTGCCAGCAGCTTAGAGGGGGCCCAAGAGACCCAGTACTTC. Translation gives CASSLEGAQETQYF.

The chain combines TRBV7-9 with TRBJ2-3; D is undetermined. The V gene lost 5 bases and the J gene lost 2 bases, with 8 bases spanning the gap. Germline V gives CDR1 SEHNR, CDR2 FQNEAQ (reference sequence). The CDR3 sequence is 13 residues long. CDR3 protein: CASSTRITDTQYF. In nucleotides, the CDR3 is TGTGCCAGCAGCACAAGGATCACAGATACGCAGTATTTT.